This TCR beta chain was identified in a study of blood T cell repertoires in COVID-19. Study-level background: From the United States, Italy and Spain came samples of acute and convalescent COVID-19.

This CDR3 spans 16 amino acids. The V segment lost 2 bases and the J segment 0 bases; nucleotides outside the gene matches: 1. Germline-derived CDR1 and CDR2 are MNHEY and SVGAGI. Under the authors' procedure: Amplifying reference gene primers gave estimates of nucleated cell counts. Some clones are missing from TCRdb's copy, which holds only in-frame ones; the method was immunoSEQ multiplex PCR. The DNA was the basis for D and trimming; V, J and clone size are from that table. The data contain some 130,000 clones, about 89% of them singletons. The Seattle patients, enrolled during active infection, were followed longitudinally.

Sequencing was performed on peripheral blood. This chain links TRBV6-5 with TRBJ1-1, with TRBD1 identical over 12 bases. The receptor was derived from a woman between 65 and 79 years old with COVID-19, enrolled during active disease. In DNA form, the CDR3 reads TGTGCCAGCAGTTACGGGACAGGGGGCTTGAACACTGAAGCTTTCTTT. This codes for CASSYGTGGLNTEAFF.